The 10 T cell receptor beta chains listed next were all sequenced from one sample in a study of blood T cell repertoires in COVID-19. TCRdb's table, derived via immunoSEQ multiplex PCR, lists solely in-frame clones and lacks some. This table has more than 250,000 clones, approximately 89% appearing once. Input material: PBMCs or T cells enriched from blood (not recorded which). All receptors derive from a woman aged 18-35 years who had recovered from COVID-19.

This clone was detected once. The chain combines TRBV9 with TRBJ2-1; a weak D match, TRBD2 (7 bases). The CDR3 is 16 residues long. Germline assignment: CDR1 SGDLS and CDR2 YYNGEE. V was shortened by 4 bases and J by 2 bases, with 16 bases between the two germline ends. This CDR3 is CASSFNREGPYNEQFF. The DNA of the CDR3 is TGTGCCAGCAGCTTCAACAGGGAGGGCCCCTACAATGAGCAGTTCTTC.

This rearrangement joins TRBV7-9 to TRBJ2-5; TRBD2 matches at 15 bases. Germline loops: CDR1 SEHNR, CDR2 FQNEAQ (reference sequence). The CDR3 length is 19 residues. With V trimmed by 5 bases and J by 1 base, 11 bases remained unmatched. Here the CDR3 reads CASSMGLAGGLFSQETQYF. DNA of the CDR3: TGTGCCAGCAGCATGGGACTAGCGGGGGGCCTGTTTTCCCAAGAGACCCAGTACTTC.

V gene TRBV5-4 combines with J gene TRBJ2-6; a weak D match, TRBD2 (5 bases). Germline V lookup: CDR1 SGHNT, CDR2 YYREEE (reference sequence). V lost 3 bases and J lost 3, with 13 bases in between. The CDR3 has 16 amino acids. CDR3 loop: CASSSPTSHGANVLTF. CDR3 DNA sequence: TGTGCCAGCAGCTCCCCTACTAGTCATGGGGCCAACGTCCTGACTTTC.

This clone was counted between two and nine times. The CDR3 is CASSRSGNLDNEQFF. CDR3 DNA: TGTGCCAGCAGTCGAAGCGGGAACCTAGACAATGAGCAGTTCTTC. The chain carries TRBV6-6 and TRBJ2-1; TRBD2 aligns across 7 bases. V trimming: 5 bases; J trimming: 5 bases; junction bases outside the gene matches: 9. The germline V gene has CDR1 MNHNY and CDR2 SVGAGI (reference sequence). This CDR3 is 15 amino acids long.

The genes are TRBV7-9 and TRBJ1-5; no reliable D call. Germline assignment: CDR1 SEHNR and CDR2 FQNEAQ (reference sequence). V was clipped by 4 bases and J by 9 bases, with 7 bases between them. There are 11 residues in the CDR3. The CDR3, as DNA: TGTGCCAGCAGCTCCTCGGGGCCCCAGCATTTT. This gives the protein CASSSSGPQHF. Filled out from reference TRBV7-9 and TRBJ1-5, the complete variable domain reads DTGVSQNPRHKITKRGQNVTFRCDPISEHNRLYWYRQTLGQGPEFLTYFQNEAQLEKSRLLSDRFSAERPKGSFSTLEIQRTEQGDSAMYLCASSSSGPQHFGDGTRLSIL.

The rearrangement joins TRBV6-4 to TRBJ2-3; 9 nucleotides match TRBD2. The length of the CDR3 is 16 residues. The trim removed 0 bases at V and 3 bases at J, leaving 4 bases unmatched. Germline V gene data show CDR1 as MRHNA and CDR2 as SNTAGT. For the CDR3, the DNA is TGTGCCAGCAGTGACTCGGCTAGCGGGACTACAGATACGCAGTATTTT. Amino acids: CASSDSASGTTDTQYF.

The V and J genes are TRBV3-1 (or the pseudogene TRBV3-2) and TRBJ1-2, with a tentative D call TRBD1 (5 bases). The CDR3 sequence is 15 residues long. V shed 4 bases and J shed 8 bases, with 20 bases lying between them. Germline values: CDR1 LGHDT, CDR2 YNNKEL (reference sequence). For the CDR3, the DNA is TGTGCCAGCAGCCCCATCGGGGGAGAAGTAGGAGGCTACACCTTC. This encodes CASSPIGGEVGGYTF.

The rearrangement joins TRBV5-6 to TRBJ1-3, with a possible D match to TRBD1 (6 bases). The CDR3 spans 14 residues. Looked up from germline, CDR1 is SGHDT and CDR2 is YYEEEE. V lost 3 bases, J lost 4 bases, and 11 bases lay in between. The CDR3 region is CASSSGQIGNTIYF. CDR3 DNA: TGTGCCAGCAGCTCCGGACAGATCGGAAACACCATATATTTT.

The CDR3 loop is CASSQGEGRIYGYTF. The DNA for the CDR3 is TGCGCCAGCAGCCAGGGGGAGGGAAGGATCTATGGCTACACCTTC. The chain employs TRBV4-1 and TRBJ1-2; a weak D match, TRBD1 (5 bases). The ends were cut back, 3 bases at V and 4 bases at J, with 15 bases in the middle. This CDR3 spans 15 amino acids. The germline gives CDR1 MGHRA, CDR2 YSYEKL.

V and J are TRBV30 and TRBJ2-2; 8 bases align to TRBD2. The V gene's germline CDR1 is GTSNPN and CDR2 SVGIG (reference sequence). The CDR3 loop spans 18 amino acids. The trim removed 5 bases at V and 0 bases at J, leaving 14 bases unmatched. The CDR3 region has the DNA TGTGCCTGGGCCACGGACGGGGGGGCCCCTCCGAACACCGGGGAGCTGTTTTTT. Amino acids: CAWATDGGAPPNTGELFF.